Below, 4 T cell receptor beta chains from the same sample are listed, as sequenced in a study of blood T cell repertoires in COVID-19. Only in-frame clones appear in the TCRdb table, and some are missing; sequencing was by immunoSEQ multiplex PCR. The sample includes approximately 52,000 clones, less than 95% of them seen just once. Input material: peripheral blood. These receptor sequences come from a man in his fifties with acute or convalescent COVID-19.

The sample holds one count of this clone. The rearrangement links TRBV6-5 to TRBJ2-3, with 7 bases aligning to TRBD2. Germline V lookup: CDR1 MNHEY, CDR2 SVGAGI. The CDR3 runs 16 residues. J lost 1 base, V lost 0 bases, and 4 bases had no gene match. The CDR3 spells CASSYSPAGGTDTQYF. In DNA, the CDR3 is TGTGCCAGCAGTTACTCCCCTGCGGGAGGCACAGATACGCAGTATTTT.

This chain joins TRBV4-1 and TRBJ2-1; 9 bases line up with TRBD1. This CDR3 region has 14 residues. The V gene end was trimmed by 4 bases and the J gene end by 5 bases; junction bases not matched to a gene: 3. The V gene's germline CDR1 is MGHRA and CDR2 YSYEKL. The CDR3 here is CASSLGQGDNEQFF. The CDR3 DNA sequence: TGCGCCAGCAGCCTGGGACAGGGCGACAATGAGCAGTTCTTC.

The chain couples TRBV6-5 to TRBJ2-1; D might be TRBD1 (5 bases). The germline V gene encodes CDR1 MNHEY and CDR2 SVGAGI. Trimming left V 7 bases short and J 5 bases short, with 15 bases between. CDR3 size: 14 residues. The CDR3 bases are TGTGCCAGCAAAACCTTGGGGCCTAACAATGAGCAGTTCTTC. Protein: CASKTLGPNNEQFF.

This chain connects TRBV11-2 to TRBJ2-7; 15 bases map to TRBD2. J gave up 3 bases and V 5 bases, and 2 bases lay outside the gene matches. CDR3 length equals 15 residues. Germline CDR1 reads SGHAT; CDR2 reads FQNNGV. The DNA of the CDR3 is TGTGCCAGCAGCGGACTAGCGGGGGGGCACTACGAGCAGTACTTC. Amino acid sequence: CASSGLAGGHYEQYF.